A single sample gave rise to the 21 T cell receptor beta chains below, sequenced in a study of blood T cell repertoires in COVID-19. The repertoire was sequenced with immunoSEQ multiplex PCR; TCRdb's copy has only in-frame clones and lacks some. Of about 44,000 clones listed, about nine tenths were seen once; the top ten hold around 16%. The sample was peripheral blood. Source of these receptors: a man between 65 and 85 years old with active COVID-19.

The CDR3 region is CATSDFTGGPGNEQFF. Here the CDR3 DNA reads TGTGCCACCAGTGATTTTACGGGGGGGCCGGGTAATGAGCAGTTCTTC. The chain joins TRBV24-1 to TRBJ2-1, with TRBD2 matching 8 bases. Germline CDR1 reads KGHDR; CDR2 reads SFDVKD. There are 16 residues in the CDR3. Trimming removed 1 base from V and 7 bases from J; junction bases left unmatched: 8.

The CDR3 protein is CASSLAVRVNTDTQYF. DNA for the CDR3: TGTGCCAGCAGCTTGGCCGTCAGGGTGAACACAGATACGCAGTATTTT. The chain has TRBV5-6 and TRBJ2-3; D might be TRBD1 (5 bases). The CDR3 loop spans 16 amino acids. Trimming took off 0 bases at V and 2 bases at J, with 13 bases between the two ends. Germline CDR1 is SGHDT and CDR2 is YYEEEE.

V is TRBV3-1 (or the pseudogene TRBV3-2) and J is TRBJ2-5, with no clear D. The ends were cut back, 2 bases at V and 2 bases at J, with 6 bases in the middle. In germline, CDR1 is LGHDT, CDR2 YNNKEL (reference sequence). The CDR3 contains 13 residues. DNA for the CDR3: TGTGCCAGCAGCCAAAATCAGCAAGAGACCCAGTACTTC. Encoded protein: CASSQNQQETQYF.

The chain recombines TRBV5-1 with TRBJ1-4; D is perhaps TRBD1 (5 bases). Trimming stripped 2 bases from V and 3 bases from J, with 17 bases between. The CDR3 is 17 amino acids. Germline-derived CDR1 and CDR2 are SGHRS and YFSETQ. CDR3 loop: CASSLRYRGGPNEKLFF. In DNA form, the CDR3 reads TGCGCCAGCAGCTTACGTTATAGGGGAGGGCCTAATGAAAAACTGTTTTTT.

The chain carries TRBV4-1 and TRBJ1-4; 7 bases match TRBD1. CDR1 MGHRA and CDR2 YSYEKL come from the germline V gene. V dropped 0 bases and J dropped 4; count of bases not matched to a gene: 8. The CDR3 is 17 amino acids. The CDR3 DNA is TGCGCCAGCAGCCAAGAAGGAGGGGGCCTTTTTAATGAAAAACTGTTTTTT. Amino acids: CASSQEGGGLFNEKLFF.

This clone has just a few counts. The CDR3 nucleotides are TGTGCCAGCTCACCAGGCCGACAGGGAGGTGGAAACACCATATATTTT. Translation gives CASSPGRQGGGNTIYF. The chain joins TRBV18 to TRBJ1-3; 7 nucleotides match TRBD1. The CDR3 length is 16 residues. V shed 2 bases, J shed 3 bases, and the junction held 7 bases outside the gene matches. Per the germline V gene, CDR1 is KGHSH and CDR2 is LQKENI.

This rearrangement joins TRBV7-3 to TRBJ1-6, with D possibly matching TRBD1 (6 bases). V was pared by 2 bases and J by 9 bases, with 11 bases between. CDR3 length: 14 amino acids. Germline CDR1 reads SGHTA; CDR2 reads FQGTGA. The DNA of the CDR3 is TGTGCCAGCAGCTTAGACAGGTCAGGTTCACCCCTCCACTTT. This encodes CASSLDRSGSPLHF.

The V call is TRBV18, the J call TRBJ2-3; 7 bases match TRBD2. V was clipped by 3 bases and J by 4 bases; unmatched bases: 13. The CDR3 covers 17 residues. Germline V gives CDR1 KGHSH, CDR2 LQKENI. CDR3 amino acids: CASSPGLEASGADTQYF. DNA for the CDR3: TGTGCCAGCTCACCTGGACTAGAAGCTTCCGGGGCAGATACGCAGTATTTT.

Notes on this clone: At one boundary the junction diverges from the germline segment, which might be a read error. This chain uses TRBV2 with TRBJ1-4; the D is unclear. The germline V gene encodes CDR1 SNHLY and CDR2 FYNNEI. This CDR3 region has 11 residues. The chain's CDR3 is CASSEVGWRVF. DNA of the CDR3: TGTGCCAGCAGTGAAGTGGGTTGGCGGGTTTTT. The variable domain in full, with the rest retrieved from reference TRBV2 and TRBJ1-4, is EPEVTQTPSHQVTQMGQEVILRCVPISNHLYFYWYRQILGQKVEFLVSFYNNEISEKSEIFDDQFSVERPDGSNFTLKIRSTKLEDSAMYFCASSEVGWRVFGSGTQLSVL.

This chain joins TRBV25-1 and TRBJ2-3, with 8 bases identical to TRBD1. CDR3 size: 15 residues. Unmatched junction bases numbered 11, after V lost 8 bases and J lost 4 bases. Germline CDR1 MGHDK, CDR2 SYGVNS. The CDR3: CASLGTGGEADTQYF. The DNA of the CDR3 is TGTGCCAGCCTAGGGACAGGAGGGGAAGCAGATACGCAGTATTTT.

The rearrangement uses TRBV25-1 and TRBJ1-6; the D gene is possibly TRBD1 (6 bases). Trimming cost V 4 bases and J 0 bases, with 10 bases left between them. This CDR3 has 16 amino acids. Germline CDR1 reads MGHDK; CDR2 reads SYGVNS. The chain's CDR3 is CASSGTVSSYNSPLHF. The CDR3 DNA is TGTGCCAGCAGTGGGACAGTCAGCTCCTATAATTCACCCCTCCACTTT.

The chain is built from TRBV4-3 and TRBJ2-3; TRBD2 agrees at 7 bases. In germline, CDR1 is LGHNA, CDR2 YSLEER. V lost 2 bases and J lost 4; bases outside the gene matches: 15. The CDR3 sequence is 18 residues long. The CDR3 sequence is CASSQSGIATEMADTQYF. DNA of the CDR3: TGCGCCAGCAGCCAAAGCGGGATAGCGACGGAAATGGCAGATACGCAGTATTTT.

This chain joins TRBV25-1 and TRBJ1-5, with D possibly TRBD1 on 5 matching bases. This CDR3 is 12 amino acids long. V was shortened by 6 bases and J by 4 bases, with 7 bases between the two germline ends. Germline CDR1 and CDR2: MGHDK and SYGVNS. This CDR3 is CASRTENQPQHF. In DNA, the CDR3 is TGTGCCAGCAGGACAGAGAATCAGCCCCAGCATTTT.

The rearrangement uses TRBV6-5 and TRBJ1-1, with D possibly matching TRBD1 (5 bases). This CDR3 is 15 amino acids long. Germline assignment: CDR1 MNHEY and CDR2 SVGAGI. The V end was cut by 6 bases, the J end by 1 base, with 15 bases between. The CDR3 region is CASRDSGVGNTEAFF. CDR3 coding DNA: TGTGCCAGCAGAGATTCGGGGGTGGGGAACACTGAAGCTTTCTTT.

This clone was detected only once. The chain has TRBV7-3 and TRBJ1-1; D remains unclear. Trimming stripped 3 bases from V and 1 base from J, with 12 bases between. CDR1 and CDR2 (germline): SGHTA, FQGTGA. The CDR3 consists of 15 residues. CDR3 DNA: TGTGCCAGCAGCTTGACCGGGAGCAGGAACACTGAAGCTTTCTTT. This gives the protein CASSLTGSRNTEAFF.

The V and J genes are TRBV4-2 and TRBJ1-4; 8 bases align to TRBD1. The CDR3 sequence is 14 residues long. Germline CDR1 and CDR2: LGHNA and YNFKEQ. With 4 bases clipped from V and 8 bases from J, the junction kept 6 bases outside the gene matches. CDR3 loop: CASSRGQGGEKLFF. CDR3 coding DNA: TGTGCCAGCAGCCGAGGACAGGGAGGGGAAAAACTGTTTTTT.

The chain uses TRBV3-1 (or the pseudogene TRBV3-2) and TRBJ2-2; D is perhaps TRBD2 (6 bases). The CDR3 is made up of 15 amino acids. CDR1 and CDR2 from the germline V gene are LGHDT and YNNKEL (reference sequence). V dropped 6 bases and J dropped 3 bases, with 14 bases sitting between them. CDR3 loop: CASRAPSGHTGELFF. CDR3 coding DNA: TGTGCCAGCAGGGCCCCCAGCGGGCACACCGGGGAGCTGTTTTTT.

This clone was detected a few times. V is TRBV6-5 and J is TRBJ1-1, with no clear D. This CDR3 is 13 amino acids long. Germline values: CDR1 MNHEY, CDR2 SVGAGI. Trimming left V 6 bases short and J 0 bases short, with 8 bases between. CDR3 nucleotides: TGTGCCAGCAGCTTAACAGTGAACACTGAAGCTTTCTTT. Residues: CASSLTVNTEAFF.

The chain recombines TRBV2 with TRBJ1-6; the D gene is possibly TRBD1 (5 bases). The CDR3 runs to 14 residues. V was cut by 5 bases and J by 8 bases, with 13 bases left in between. The V gene's germline CDR1 is SNHLY and CDR2 FYNNEI. This chain's CDR3 is CASSRDFRDSPLHF. The DNA for the CDR3 is TGTGCCAGCAGTCGGGACTTTCGGGATTCACCCCTCCACTTT.

The chain links TRBV28 to TRBJ2-2, with D hard to call. Germline loops: CDR1 MDHEN, CDR2 SYDVKM. The CDR3 covers 12 residues. The V end was cut by 8 bases, the J end by 8 bases, with 12 bases between. CDR3 amino acids: CASPTPGGELFF. The CDR3 DNA reads TGTGCCAGCCCTACCCCGGGTGGGGAGCTGTTTTTT.

This sequence joins TRBV29-1 and TRBJ1-1; maybe TRBD1 (5 bases). CDR3 length: 12 residues. Germline assignment: CDR1 SQVTM and CDR2 ANQGSEA. V lost 8 bases to trimming and J lost 8 bases, with 18 bases between them. The CDR3 region has the DNA TGCAGCTCTGGACACCAGCTAGGGGAAGCTTTCTTT. This translates into CSSGHQLGEAFF. The variable domain in full, completed from reference TRBV29-1 and TRBJ1-1, reads SAVISQKPSRDICQRGTSLTIQCQVDSQVTMMFWYRQQPGQSLTLIATANQGSEATYESGFVIDKFPISRPNLTFSTLTVSNMSPEDSSIYLCSSGHQLGEAFFGQGTRLTVV.